The next 30 T cell receptor beta chains were all read from a single sample in a study of blood T cell repertoires in COVID-19. Sequencing was performed with immunoSEQ multiplex PCR; in TCRdb, only in-frame clones are kept and a portion is missing. The sample carries 50,000 or so clones, roughly 89% recorded once. Sequencing was done on a sample of peripheral blood. All receptors derive from a human donor in a cohort sampled during active COVID-19.

The rearrangement joins TRBV19 to TRBJ1-5, with a weak D call TRBD1 (5 bases). Trimming removed 0 bases at V and 1 base at J, with 13 bases between. Germline V lookup: CDR1 LNHDA, CDR2 SQIVND (reference sequence). The CDR3 totals 17 residues. CDR3 nucleotides: TGTGCCAGTAGTATAGATCGGGGGAAAGGAAGCAATCAGCCCCAGCATTTT. It codes for CASSIDRGKGSNQPQHF.

The genes are TRBV28 and TRBJ2-7; maybe TRBD2 (5 bases). This CDR3 is built from 16 residues. Germline V gives CDR1 MDHEN, CDR2 SYDVKM. V was cut by 3 bases and J by 3 bases, with 18 bases left in between. CDR3 protein: CASSFLSSAVLYEQYF. DNA for the CDR3: TGTGCCAGCAGTTTTCTTAGTTCAGCGGTTCTCTACGAGCAGTACTTC. Complete variable domain (other parts from reference TRBV28 and TRBJ2-7): DVKVTQSSRYLVKRTGEKVFLECVQDMDHENMFWYRQDPGLGLRLIYFSYDVKMKEKGDIPEGYSVSREKKERFSLILESASTNQTSMYLCASSFLSSAVLYEQYFGPGTRLTVT.

The chain is built from TRBV13 and TRBJ1-5, with unresolved D. The ends were cut back, 3 bases at V and 5 bases at J, with 5 bases in the middle. This CDR3 comprises 12 residues. Per germline, CDR1 PRHDT and CDR2 FYEKMQ (reference sequence). The CDR3 loop reads CASSFRDQPQHF. CDR3 DNA: TGTGCCAGCAGCTTCCGAGATCAGCCCCAGCATTTT.

The chain employs TRBV19 and TRBJ1-5; D perhaps matches TRBD1 (6 bases). The germline V gene has CDR1 LNHDA and CDR2 SQIVND (reference sequence). Trimming removed 3 bases at V and 2 bases at J, with 17 bases between. This CDR3 spans 17 amino acids. CDR3 nucleotides: TGTGCCAGTAGTATCTACCCAGGGGCTGAGGGCAATCAGCCCCAGCATTTT. It translates to CASSIYPGAEGNQPQHF. The variable domain in full, completed from reference TRBV19 and TRBJ1-5, reads DGGITQSPKYLFRKEGQNVTLSCEQNLNHDAMYWYRQDPGQGLRLIYYSQIVNDFQKGDIAEGYSVSREKKESFPLTVTSAQKNPTAFYLCASSIYPGAEGNQPQHFGDGTRLSIL.

DNA of the CDR3: TGTGCCAGCACCTCCGGAGGGGTAGCTAATGAAAAACTGTTTTTT. Residues: CASTSGGVANEKLFF. This chain joins TRBV28 and TRBJ1-4; TRBD1 is a possible D gene (5 bases). V was trimmed by 7 bases and J by 3 bases, leaving 15 bases between them. CDR3 length: 15 residues. Germline CDR1 MDHEN, CDR2 SYDVKM.

The chain carries TRBV18 and TRBJ1-1, with 7 bases identical to TRBD1. This CDR3 is 14 amino acids long. Germline V CDR1 and CDR2: KGHSH, LQKENI. V was clipped by 6 bases and J by 1 base; unmatched bases: 5. The CDR3 DNA reads TGTGCCAGCTCCCTACAGGGGCGGAACACTGAAGCTTTCTTT. It codes for CASSLQGRNTEAFF.

The chain carries TRBV7-2 and TRBJ1-6, with 9 bases aligning to TRBD1. Trimming at V came to 5 bases and at J to 11 bases, leaving 10 bases not matched to a gene. Per the germline V gene, CDR1 is SGHTA and CDR2 is FQGNSA. This CDR3 is built from 15 residues. The CDR3 protein is CASSSGDRDTTPLHF. The DNA for the CDR3 is TGTGCCAGCAGCAGCGGGGACAGGGATACGACACCCCTCCACTTT.

CDR3 residues: CAWSVQGYTGELFF. CDR3 in DNA: TGTGCCTGGAGTGTCCAGGGATACACCGGGGAGCTGTTTTTT. The chain combines TRBV30 with TRBJ2-2; perhaps TRBD1 as D (5 bases). Germline CDR1 and CDR2: GTSNPN and SVGIG (reference sequence). The CDR3 is made up of 14 amino acids. The V end was cut by 0 bases, the J end by 3 bases, with 8 bases between.

The chain joins TRBV7-2 to TRBJ1-3; the D gene is possibly TRBD1 (6 bases). CDR1 SGHTA and CDR2 FQGNSA come from the germline V gene. V was pared by 5 bases and J by 0 bases, with 14 bases between. The CDR3 runs 16 residues. This chain's CDR3 is CASSRHGGGSGNTIYF. CDR3 DNA: TGTGCCAGCAGCCGGCATGGGGGCGGCTCTGGAAACACCATATATTTT.

CDR3 nucleotides: TGTGCCAGCAGCCCAACCGGGACAGGGGCAGATACGCAGTATTTT. It specifies CASSPTGTGADTQYF. The chain is built from TRBV28 and TRBJ2-3, with 10 bases matching TRBD1. The CDR3 extends over 15 amino acids. The germline CDR1 and CDR2 sequences are MDHEN and SYDVKM. V shed 6 bases, J shed 4 bases, and the junction held 7 bases outside the gene matches.

CDR3 region: CARRGGREGHLYNEQFF. The DNA for the CDR3 is TGTGCCCGCCGCGGGGGGCGGGAGGGCCACTTATACAATGAGCAGTTCTTC. The genes are TRBV9 and TRBJ2-1, with 9 positions matching TRBD2. The ends lost 10 bases at V and 4 bases at J; junction bases unmatched: 18. Per germline, CDR1 SGDLS and CDR2 YYNGEE. The CDR3 loop spans 17 amino acids.

The V and J genes are TRBV24-1 and TRBJ1-2; 9 bases are shared with TRBD1. Germline V gene data show CDR1 as KGHDR and CDR2 as SFDVKD. The ends lost 9 bases at V and 5 bases at J; junction bases unmatched: 15. The length of the CDR3 is 16 residues. The CDR3 region is CATAPDRGPPTYGYTF. CDR3 sequence (DNA): TGTGCCACCGCCCCGGACAGGGGCCCGCCGACTTATGGCTACACCTTC.

This chain uses TRBV21-1 with TRBJ2-7; the table names TRBD2, a call not compared with the DNA. TRBV21-1 is a recognized pseudogene. The CDR3 consists of 13 residues. CDR3 bases: TGTGCCAGCAGCAAAGGCGAGGAGAGCGAGCAGTACTTC. Translating it yields CASSKGEESEQYF.

This clone was counted a few times. The chain links TRBV6-1 to TRBJ1-3; no firm D call. This CDR3 has 14 residues. Germline-derived CDR1 and CDR2 are MNHNS and SASEGT. V was clipped by 1 base and J by 4 bases, with 8 bases between them. CDR3 in DNA: TGTGCCAGCAGTGAAGAGAGTTGGGGAAACACCATATATTTT. Its protein product is CASSEESWGNTIYF.

V is TRBV7-2 and J is TRBJ1-2; possibly TRBD1 for D (5 bases). The V gene lost 2 bases and the J gene lost 3 bases, with 10 bases spanning the gap. This CDR3 has 14 amino acids. CDR1 and CDR2 from the germline V gene are SGHTA and FQGNSA. This chain's CDR3 is CASSLLGEDYGYTF. DNA for the CDR3: TGTGCCAGCAGCTTATTAGGGGAGGACTATGGCTACACCTTC.

The V call is TRBV29-1, the J call TRBJ1-1, with 9 bases fitting TRBD1. CDR1 is SQVTM, CDR2 ANQGSEA, per germline. CDR3 length equals 15 residues. J was trimmed by 5 bases and V by 6 bases; bases with no gene match: 13. CDR3 sequence (DNA): TGCAGCGTCCTCCCATCGGACAGGGGAAATACTGAAGCTTTCTTT. Translating gives CSVLPSDRGNTEAFF.

The chain carries TRBV15 and TRBJ2-7; 9 nucleotides agree with TRBD1. This CDR3 has 15 residues. Per the germline V gene, CDR1 is LNHNV and CDR2 is YYDKDF (reference sequence). V shed 0 bases and J 5 bases; nucleotides not matched to a gene: 5. In nucleotides, the CDR3 is TGTGCCACCAGCAGAGATTGGGGACAGGGTAACGAGCAGTACGTC. Translation gives CATSRDWGQGNEQYV.

As to this clone: Other DNA sequences in this specimen translate into the identical CDR3. J is TRBJ2-2 and V is TRBV7-8; D unresolved. The CDR3 is 15 residues long. CDR1 SGHVS and CDR2 FQNEAQ come from the germline V gene. The V end lost 5 bases, the J end lost 2 bases, and 12 bases lay between the germline ends. The CDR3 loop is CASSLRRLNTGELFF. In nucleotides, the CDR3 is TGTGCCAGCAGCCTTAGGCGACTTAACACCGGGGAGCTGTTTTTT.

This clone was recorded only once. This chain links TRBV4-3 with TRBJ2-6, with TRBD1 matching over 9 bases. The germline CDR1 and CDR2 sequences are LGHNA and YSLEER. The CDR3 is 20 residues long. V lost 0 bases to trimming and J lost 0 bases; unmatched junction nucleotides: 9. This CDR3 is CASSQDGPGQGISGANVLTF. In DNA form, the CDR3 reads TGCGCCAGCAGCCAAGATGGACCGGGACAGGGAATCTCTGGGGCCAACGTCCTGACTTTC.

The sample holds one count of this clone. The V gene is TRBV19, the J gene TRBJ2-1; a possible D gene is TRBD2 (5 bases). The V gene's germline CDR1 is LNHDA and CDR2 SQIVND (reference sequence). V lost 4 bases to trimming and J lost 7 bases, with 20 bases between them. This CDR3 has 16 residues. The DNA of the CDR3 is TGTGCCAGTAGTACCCGACGGACTTCCCTGTCGAATGAGCAGTTCTTC. This gives the protein CASSTRRTSLSNEQFF. Based on the CDR3 plus reference TRBV19 and TRBJ2-1, the full variable domain is DGGITQSPKYLFRKEGQNVTLSCEQNLNHDAMYWYRQDPGQGLRLIYYSQIVNDFQKGDIAEGYSVSREKKESFPLTVTSAQKNPTAFYLCASSTRRTSLSNEQFFGPGTRLTVL.

In this sample, this clone turned up a few times. The gene calls are TRBV7-3 and TRBJ2-7; TRBD1 aligns across 7 bases. The CDR3 extends over 15 amino acids. Germline CDR1 and CDR2: SGHTA and FQGTGA. V lost 4 bases and J lost 2; bases outside the gene matches: 8. In DNA, the CDR3 is TGTGCCAGCAGCTCTCAAGGACAGGTTCCCTACGAGCAGTACTTC. It specifies CASSSQGQVPYEQYF.

A single count supports this clone. The chain combines TRBV28 with TRBJ1-1; D gene ambiguous. The CDR3 is made up of 14 amino acids. The ends were cut back, 4 bases at V and 1 base at J, with 10 bases in the middle. Germline values: CDR1 MDHEN, CDR2 SYDVKM. In DNA form, the CDR3 reads TGTGCCAGCAGTTCTGTCCCAGGGAACACTGAAGCTTTCTTT. This encodes CASSSVPGNTEAFF.

The rearrangement joins TRBV5-5 to TRBJ2-1; 11 bases align to TRBD2. Germline CDR1 reads SGHKS; CDR2 reads YYEKEE (reference sequence). V lost 4 bases, J lost 6 bases, and 6 bases stayed unmatched. This CDR3 has 15 amino acids. CDR3 nucleotides: TGTGCCAGCAGCCGGACTAGCGGGTTCTCCAATGAGCAGTTCTTC. Amino acid sequence: CASSRTSGFSNEQFF.

The CDR3 sequence is CASSREGTGTYEQYF. Written as DNA, the CDR3 is TGTGCCAGCAGCCGAGAAGGGACAGGGACCTACGAGCAGTACTTC. The rearrangement uses TRBV3-1 (or the pseudogene TRBV3-2) and TRBJ2-7; the match to TRBD1 covers 9 bases. From germline, CDR1 is LGHDT and CDR2 YNNKEL (reference sequence). The CDR3 sequence is 15 residues long. V was clipped by 4 bases and J by 2 bases; unmatched bases: 6.

This clone was seen once. The V and J genes are TRBV19 and TRBJ2-5; 10 bases match TRBD1. After removal of 6 bases from V and 2 bases from J, the junction contained 3 bases not matched to a gene. The CDR3 length is 14 residues. From germline, CDR1 is LNHDA and CDR2 SQIVND (reference sequence). The DNA for the CDR3 is TGTGCCAGTAGGAGGACAGGGGGTCAAGAGACCCAGTACTTC. This codes for CASRRTGGQETQYF.

This rearrangement joins TRBV7-8 to TRBJ1-4; TRBD1 matches 9 bases. Germline V gives CDR1 SGHVS, CDR2 FQNEAQ. J lost 8 bases, V lost 3 bases, and 19 bases had no gene match. This CDR3 comprises 19 residues. For the CDR3, the DNA is TGTGCCAGCAGCTTTAGGGACCCCTTTACAGGGGGCCTCGGGGAAAAACTGTTTTTT. Its translation: CASSFRDPFTGGLGEKLFF.

This clone came up once. V usage is TRBV19 and J usage is TRBJ2-3, with a tentative D call TRBD1 (5 bases). Germline values: CDR1 LNHDA, CDR2 SQIVND (reference sequence). V shed 5 bases and J shed 0 bases, with 9 bases lying between them. The CDR3 totals 14 residues. CDR3 nucleotides: TGTGCCAGTAGTGAGACAGTGAGCACAGATACGCAGTATTTT. This translates into CASSETVSTDTQYF.

The V call is TRBV9, the J call TRBJ2-7; D possibly corresponds to TRBD2 (6 bases). Deletions cut 4 bases from V and 6 bases from J, with 17 bases between. Per germline, CDR1 SGDLS and CDR2 YYNGEE. There are 14 residues in the CDR3. The CDR3 spells CASSTAPREREQYF. The CDR3 DNA is TGTGCCAGCAGCACAGCGCCGCGGGAACGCGAGCAGTACTTC.

V usage is TRBV5-1 and J usage is TRBJ1-2; D is undetermined. This CDR3 is built from 14 residues. Looked up from germline, CDR1 is SGHRS and CDR2 is YFSETQ. V gave up 4 bases and J gave up 3 bases, with 13 bases separating them. The CDR3 coding sequence is TGCGCCAGCAGCAGTCAGACGGCGGACTATGGCTACACCTTC. The encoded protein is CASSSQTADYGYTF.

The chain couples TRBV29-1 to TRBJ2-7, with 10 positions matching TRBD2. The V segment lost 2 bases and the J segment 0 bases; nucleotides outside the gene matches: 7. Germline V gives CDR1 SQVTM, CDR2 ANQGSEA. This CDR3 region has 16 residues. The CDR3 protein is CSVEFQRGGSSYEQYF. In DNA, the CDR3 is TGCAGCGTTGAATTCCAGCGGGGGGGAAGCTCCTACGAGCAGTACTTC.